These 2 T cell receptor beta chains originate from one sample sequenced in a study of cytomegalovirus exposure and HLA in healthy donors. The PCR was carried out with 60 Vbeta primers and 13 Jbeta primers. TCRdb's copy holds only in-frame clones and misses some; the assay was immunoSEQ multiplex PCR. The sample has approximately 150,000 clones; approximately 80% are singletons. The specimen sequenced was PBMCs. The receptor source for this set is a woman between 40 and 50 years old in good health and CMV-seropositive.

This clone was counted between two and nine times. A junction boundary mismatches the germline segment, possibly from a read error. The rearrangement joins TRBV29-1 to TRBJ2-5; perhaps TRBD1 as D (6 bases). The CDR3 has 11 residues. Germline values: CDR1 SQVTM, CDR2 ANQGSEA. DNA for the CDR3: TGCAGCGTCGACCCCACAGGGTTCCAAGACTTC. It specifies CSVDPTGFQDF.

The V and J genes are TRBV5-4 and TRBJ1-2; 7 nucleotides match TRBD1. The germline V gene encodes CDR1 SGHNT and CDR2 YYREEE (reference sequence). The CDR3 loop spans 13 amino acids. Losses at the gene ends were 4 bases for V and 8 bases for J; bases not matched to a gene: 8. The CDR3 loop is CASSPLTGLGYTF. The CDR3 coding sequence is TGTGCCAGCAGCCCACTGACAGGGCTCGGCTACACCTTC. Full variable domain (remainder filled in from reference TRBV5-4 and TRBJ1-2): ETGVTQSPTHLIKTRGQQVTLRCSSQSGHNTVSWYQQALGQGPQFIFQYYREEENGRGNFPPRFSGLQFPNYSSELNVNALELDDSALYLCASSPLTGLGYTFGSGTRLTVV.